The sequence of this T cell receptor beta chain was determined in a study of blood T cell repertoires in COVID-19. TCRdb's copy holds only in-frame clones and misses some; the assay was immunoSEQ multiplex PCR. The data show about 98,000 clones, 82% seen once. From germline, CDR1 is SGHVS and CDR2 FQNEAQ. Trimming removed 6 bases from V and 4 bases from J; junction bases left unmatched: 7. The CDR3 loop spans 16 amino acids. This TCR was recovered from a man between 70 and 80 years old with active or convalescent COVID-19. Sequencing was done on a sample of peripheral blood. The chain combines TRBV7-8 with TRBJ2-3, with 13 bases aligning to TRBD2. CDR3 residues: CASSQRTSGGSDTQYF. DNA for the CDR3: TGTGCCAGCAGTCAAAGGACTAGCGGGGGTTCAGATACGCAGTATTTT.